This is a list of T cell receptor beta chains from one sample in a study of shared clonotypes between healthy human individuals. Here immunoSEQ multiplex PCR was the method, and the copy in TCRdb shows in-frame clones only, minus some. The sample contains more than 2,000,000 clones, roughly nine tenths of which appear only once. The sequencing sample was made of naive CD4+ T cells sorted from blood. All receptors come from a young man in good health. Each CDR3 is given with its conserved first and last residue. D genes are given only for firm matches. Size is stated for part of the rows, as once, few or many counts, or as a class when the clone is expanded.

v_call	clone_size	d_call	j_call	cdr3_nt	cdr3_aa
TRBV6-5	NA	NA	TRBJ2-2	TGTGCCAGCACCCCAGGAGCCGGGGAGCTGTTTTTT	CASTPGAGELFF
TRBV29-1	NA	NA	TRBJ1-2	TGCAGCGTTGACGCGGTTCTGAGCTATGGCTACACCTTC	CSVDAVLSYGYTF
TRBV6-6	once	NA	TRBJ2-3	TGTGCCAGCAGTTCCGCGGCCCAAGCGCAGTATTTT	CASSSAAQAQYF
TRBV7-6	NA	NA	TRBJ1-1	TGTGCCAGCAGCTTAGGAAGGAGGGAGAATGAAGCTTTCTTT	CASSLGRRENEAFF
TRBV19	once	NA	TRBJ1-6	TGTGCCAGTAGTCGCGGTACGGCGGGTGGGTCACCCCTCCACTTT	CASSRGTAGGSPLHF
TRBV9	NA	TRBD2	TRBJ2-6	TGTGCCAGCAGCGCCCTCTTGACTAGCGGGAGGGCCTGGAGGGCTGGGGCCAACGTCCTGACTTTC	CASSALLTSGRAWRAGANVLTF
TRBV28	NA	NA	TRBJ2-7	TGTGCCAGCAGGGGAGACAGCTACGAGCAGTACTTC	CASRGDSYEQYF
TRBV10-3	NA	TRBD1	TRBJ1-1	TGTGCCATCAGGGGACAGGCGGACACTGAAGCTTTCTTT	CAIRGQADTEAFF
TRBV6-5	few	NA	TRBJ1-2	TGTGCCAGCAGTTACCGCCCAGGAGTCTATGGCTACACCTTC	CASSYRPGVYGYTF
TRBV18	NA	NA	TRBJ1-3	TGTGCCAGCTCACTCGGGGAGTTGGAAAACACCATATATTTT	CASSLGELENTIYF
TRBV6-5	few	NA	TRBJ1-1	TGTGCCAGCGCAAGGGAAAGGAACACTGAAGCTTTCTTT	CASARERNTEAFF
TRBV7-6	NA	TRBD2	TRBJ2-1	TGTGCCAGCAGCTTGTCTAGCGGGGGTGCCTACAATGAGCAGTTCTTC	CASSLSSGGAYNEQFF
TRBV6-1	NA	NA	TRBJ2-2	TGTGCCACACAGGAGACAGCCGCGAACACCGGGGAGCTGTTTTTT	CATQETAANTGELFF
TRBV2	NA	NA	TRBJ1-5	TGTGCCAGCAGTGAAACTGGGGGAATTGTTGATCAGCCCCAGCATTTT	CASSETGGIVDQPQHF
TRBV6-1	NA	TRBD1	TRBJ2-5	TGTGCCAGCAGTGACGACAGGGGCGGTGAGACCCAGTACTTC	CASSDDRGGETQYF
TRBV10-3	NA	TRBD2	TRBJ2-5	TGTGCCATCGGTAGCGGGAGGGCCATAGAGACCCAGTACTTC	CAIGSGRAIETQYF
TRBV5-5	NA	NA	TRBJ1-1	TGTGCCAGCAGCTTGGCCGGTCTGATGAACACTGAAGCTTTCTTT	CASSLAGLMNTEAFF
TRBV7-2	once	TRBD2	TRBJ2-5	TGTGCCAGCAGGCTAGCGGGAGGAGAGACCCAGTACTTC	CASRLAGGETQYF
TRBV28	NA	NA	TRBJ1-2	TGTGCCAGCCGCCGGAAGTGGCAGCGGGCTAACTATGGCTACACCTTC	CASRRKWQRANYGYTF
TRBV5-6	NA	TRBD2	TRBJ2-1	TGTGCCAGCAGCTTGGTGCTAGCGGTCTCGTACAATGAGCAGTTCTTC	CASSLVLAVSYNEQFF
TRBV6-1	NA	NA	TRBJ1-5	TGTGCCAGCAGTGAAGCAGACCCGAGCAATCAGCCCCAGCATTTT	CASSEADPSNQPQHF
TRBV4-1	NA	TRBD2	TRBJ2-1	TGCGCCAGCAGCCAAGGGGGCGGGAGGGGTACCCTTCACAATGAGCAGTTCTTC	CASSQGGGRGTLHNEQFF
TRBV25-1	NA	NA	TRBJ2-5	TGTGCCAGCAGTCTGAACCCCACATTATATTACTTC	CASSLNPTLYYF
TRBV5-4	NA	NA	TRBJ2-5	TGTGCCAGCAGCCTGGACCGCCAAGAGACCCAGTACTTC	CASSLDRQETQYF
TRBV6-5	NA	NA	TRBJ2-2	TGTGCCAGCACTCATCGGGGAGACACCGGGGAGCTGTTTTTT	CASTHRGDTGELFF
TRBV7-2	NA	NA	TRBJ2-6	TGTGCCAGCAGCCCCCACAGGGCAGGGGCCAACGTCCTGACTTTC	CASSPHRAGANVLTF
TRBV11-1	NA	TRBD1	TRBJ2-2	TGTGCCAGCAGCCTCCAGGGGGCGGGGACCGGGGAGCTGTTTTTT	CASSLQGAGTGELFF
TRBV11-2	NA	NA	TRBJ1-4	TGTGCCAGCAGCTTATTTGCGGTTAATGAAAAACTGTTTTTT	CASSLFAVNEKLFF
TRBV11-2	NA	TRBD2	TRBJ2-2	TGTGCCAGCAGCTCTATCAAACCGGGACTAGCGGCGAACACCGGGGAGCTGTTTTTT	CASSSIKPGLAANTGELFF
TRBV7-2	NA	TRBD1	TRBJ1-5	TGTGCCAGCAGCGAACCGGGACAGGGGTCACAGCCCCAGCATTTT	CASSEPGQGSQPQHF
TRBV5-1	NA	NA	TRBJ2-7	TGCGCCAGCAGCCTAGAGACAGCCTACGAGCAGTACTTC	CASSLETAYEQYF
TRBV6-5	once	TRBD1	TRBJ2-7	TGTGCCAGCAGCCCAAACAGGGGCCCCTCCTACGAGCAGTACTTC	CASSPNRGPSYEQYF
TRBV6-1	NA	NA	TRBJ2-5	TGTGCCAGCATAAGGAACAGAGAGACCCAGTACTTC	CASIRNRETQYF
TRBV6-6	NA	NA	TRBJ1-2	TGTGCCAGCAGTACCTCCTCGAGGGATTTTTTGATTGGCTACACCTTC	CASSTSSRDFLIGYTF
TRBV2	NA	TRBD1	TRBJ1-5	TGTGCCGGCGGACAGGATAGCAATCAGCCCCAGCATTTT	CAGGQDSNQPQHF
TRBV29-1	NA	TRBD1	TRBJ2-5	TGCAGCGTGGGCACCTCACAGGGGGCCGGAGAGACCCAGTACTTC	CSVGTSQGAGETQYF